This TCR beta chain was captured by sequencing in a study of blood T cells in healthy people across ages. The CDR3 spans 17 residues. Germline V gene data show CDR1 as LGHNA and CDR2 as YNFKEQ. A note on this clonotype: One end of the junction is discordant with germline, which a read error may explain.

The second PCR ran about 6 to 11 cycles with a sample-barcoded 5' primer and J-beta primers. TCRdb fed the 5' RACE reads into MiXCR, producing one record per CDR3 protein. The sample yields about 830,000 distinct CDR3 sequences, 58% seen once. The chain joins TRBV4-2 to TRBJ2-1; D gene unclear. This TCR was recovered from a man aged 30 to 39 in good health. Sequenced sample: blood. This CDR3 is CASSQYHAAPGDKEQFF. CDR3 coding DNA: TGTGCCAGCAGCCAATACCATGCGGCCCCAGGAGACAAGGAGCAGTTCTTC.